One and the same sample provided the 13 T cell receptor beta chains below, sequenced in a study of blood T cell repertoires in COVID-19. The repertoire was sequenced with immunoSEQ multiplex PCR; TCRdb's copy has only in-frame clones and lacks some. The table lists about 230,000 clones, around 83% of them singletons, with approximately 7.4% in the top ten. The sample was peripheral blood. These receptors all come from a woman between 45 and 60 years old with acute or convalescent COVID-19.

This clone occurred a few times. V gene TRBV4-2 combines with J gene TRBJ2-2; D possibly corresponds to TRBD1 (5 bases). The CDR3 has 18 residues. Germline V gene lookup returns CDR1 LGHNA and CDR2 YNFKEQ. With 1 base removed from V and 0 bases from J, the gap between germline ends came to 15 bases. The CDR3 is CASSQVGWGRTNTGELFF. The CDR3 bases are TGTGCCAGCAGCCAAGTTGGCTGGGGCAGAACGAACACCGGGGAGCTGTTTTTT.

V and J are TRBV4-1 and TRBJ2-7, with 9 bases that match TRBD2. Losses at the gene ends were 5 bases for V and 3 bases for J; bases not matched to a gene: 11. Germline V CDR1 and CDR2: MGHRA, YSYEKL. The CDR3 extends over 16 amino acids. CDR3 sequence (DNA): TGCGCCAGCAGCTCCGTTAGAGCGGGAGGCAGCTACGAGCAGTACTTC. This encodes CASSSVRAGGSYEQYF.

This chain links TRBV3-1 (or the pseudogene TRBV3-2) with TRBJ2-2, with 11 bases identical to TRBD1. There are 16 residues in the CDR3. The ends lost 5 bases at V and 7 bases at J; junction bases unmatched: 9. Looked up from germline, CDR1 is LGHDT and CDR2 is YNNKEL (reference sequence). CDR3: CASSDLGTGGFGELFF. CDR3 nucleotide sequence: TGTGCCAGCAGCGATCTGGGGACAGGGGGGTTCGGGGAGCTGTTTTTT.

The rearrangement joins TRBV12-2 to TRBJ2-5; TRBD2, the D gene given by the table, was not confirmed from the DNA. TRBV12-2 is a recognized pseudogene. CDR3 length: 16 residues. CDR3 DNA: TGTGCAAGTCGCTTAGCGGTAGCGGGGATACAAGAGACCCAGTACTTC. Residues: CASRLAVAGIQETQYF.

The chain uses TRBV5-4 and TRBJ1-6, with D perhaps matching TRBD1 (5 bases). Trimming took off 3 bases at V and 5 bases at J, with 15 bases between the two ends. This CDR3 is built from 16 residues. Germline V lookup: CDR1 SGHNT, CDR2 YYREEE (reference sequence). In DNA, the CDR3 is TGTGCCAGCAGCTCACTCCCCGACAGAGATAATTCACCCCTCCACTTT. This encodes CASSSLPDRDNSPLHF.

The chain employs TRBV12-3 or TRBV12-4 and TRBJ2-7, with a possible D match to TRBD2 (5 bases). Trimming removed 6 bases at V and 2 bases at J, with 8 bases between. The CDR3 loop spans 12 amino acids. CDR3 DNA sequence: TGTGCCAGCAGCCGGGGAACCTACGAGCAGTACTTC. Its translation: CASSRGTYEQYF.

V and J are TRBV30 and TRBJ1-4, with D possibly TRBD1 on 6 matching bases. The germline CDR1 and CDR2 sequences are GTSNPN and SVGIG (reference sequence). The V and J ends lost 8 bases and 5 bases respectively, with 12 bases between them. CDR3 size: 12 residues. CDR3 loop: CALGQRNEKLFF. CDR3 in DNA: TGTGCCCTCGGACAGCGAAATGAAAAACTGTTTTTT.

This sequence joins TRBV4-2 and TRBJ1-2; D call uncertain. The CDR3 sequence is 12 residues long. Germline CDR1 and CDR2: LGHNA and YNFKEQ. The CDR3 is CASRGANYGYTF. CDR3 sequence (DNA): TGTGCTTCCCGGGGAGCTAACTATGGCTACACCTTC.

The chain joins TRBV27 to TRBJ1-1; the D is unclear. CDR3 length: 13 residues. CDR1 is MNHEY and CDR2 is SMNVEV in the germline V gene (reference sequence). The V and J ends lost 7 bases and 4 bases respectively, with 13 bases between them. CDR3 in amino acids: CASKSNSGTEAFF. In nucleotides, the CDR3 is TGTGCCAGCAAATCGAACTCAGGCACTGAAGCTTTCTTT.

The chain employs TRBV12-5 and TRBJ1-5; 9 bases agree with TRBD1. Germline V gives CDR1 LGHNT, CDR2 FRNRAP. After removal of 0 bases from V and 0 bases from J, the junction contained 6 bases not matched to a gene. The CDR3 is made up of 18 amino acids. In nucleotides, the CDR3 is TGTGCTAGTGGTTTGGTGGGGACAGGGCATTATAGCAATCAGCCCCAGCATTTT. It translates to CASGLVGTGHYSNQPQHF.

CDR3 sequence: CASSLAVGEQYF. DNA for the CDR3: TGTGCCAGCAGCTTAGCAGTCGGGGAGCAGTACTTC. The chain couples TRBV7-9 to TRBJ2-7, with D unclear. V lost 0 bases and J 7 bases, leaving 7 bases between the germline ends. From germline, CDR1 is SEHNR and CDR2 FQNEAQ (reference sequence). This CDR3 is built from 12 residues.

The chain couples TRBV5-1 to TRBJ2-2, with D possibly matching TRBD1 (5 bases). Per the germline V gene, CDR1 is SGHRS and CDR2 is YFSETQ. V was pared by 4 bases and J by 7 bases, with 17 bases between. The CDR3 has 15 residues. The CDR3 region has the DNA TGCGCCAGCAGCCTGGGGCGTACAGTAGGCGGGGAGCTGTTTTTT. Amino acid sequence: CASSLGRTVGGELFF.

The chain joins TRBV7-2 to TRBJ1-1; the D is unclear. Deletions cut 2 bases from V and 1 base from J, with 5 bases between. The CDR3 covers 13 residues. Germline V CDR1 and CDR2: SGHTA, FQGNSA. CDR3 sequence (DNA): TGTGCCAGCAGCTTATCCAAGAACACTGAAGCTTTCTTT. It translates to CASSLSKNTEAFF.